Listed here are 2 T cell receptor beta chains from one sample, sequenced in a study of shared clonotypes between healthy human individuals. Using immunoSEQ multiplex PCR, the repertoire was profiled, and TCRdb retains in-frame clones only, with some absent. The repertoire holds about 320,000 clones, about nine tenths seen once, with roughly 15% in the top ten. The material sequenced was memory CD8+ T cells sorted from blood. Stated subset: CD45RO+ cells pooled with CCR7-negative TemRA cells. These receptors were collected from a man aged 18 to 30 in good health.

The V call is TRBV9, the J call TRBJ2-1, with D perhaps TRBD2 (7 bases). The V gene's germline CDR1 is SGDLS and CDR2 YYNGEE. The CDR3 runs to 13 residues. V was pared by 4 bases and J by 6 bases, with 11 bases between. CDR3 loop: CASSPGGANEQFF. CDR3 in DNA: TGTGCCAGCAGCCCTGGGGGGGCCAATGAGCAGTTCTTC.

In DNA, the CDR3 is TGTGCCAGCAGTTTCAGGGGAGGGTGGGACGAGCAGTACTTC. Translating it yields CASSFRGGWDEQYF. V gene TRBV9 combines with J gene TRBJ2-7; D perhaps matches TRBD2 (7 bases). Germline V lookup: CDR1 SGDLS, CDR2 YYNGEE. CDR3 length equals 14 residues. V lost 5 bases and J 5 bases, leaving 17 bases between the germline ends.